The clone carrying this TCR beta chain has only a few counts. Its specificity is not known. V lost 5 bases to trimming and J lost 3 bases; unmatched junction nucleotides: 3. Germline V CDR1 and CDR2: SGHVS, FNYEAQ. The CDR3 contains 14 residues. This sample stems from a study of CD8 T cells in ankylosing spondylitis. Construction of TCR beta libraries was performed using quantitative 5'-RACE with molecular barcodes. TCRdb re-derived calls from the 5' RACE reads in MiXCR, one entry per CDR3 protein. This sample has 150,000 to 200,000 distinct CDR3 sequences, with roughly 10% found just once. Study-wide results and caveats: Within peripheral blood, clones linked to disease were CD8+ and relatively rare. Reported data indicate significant enrichment of disease-linked clones within matched ankylosing spondylitis synovial fluid. Earlier literature documents some of the motif variants in reactive arthritis synovial fluid and blood.

This receptor was identified in a male donor with ankylosing spondylitis or in good health (not recorded which). The sequencing sample was made of blood, either unsorted or a sorted T cell fraction (not recorded which). The chain links TRBV7-6 to TRBJ2-2; 7 bases map to TRBD1. The CDR3 spells CASSITGDTGELFF. The CDR3 DNA reads as TGTGCCAGCAGCATAACAGGGGACACCGGGGAGCTGTTTTTT. The variable domain in full, completed from reference TRBV7-6 and TRBJ2-2, reads GAGVSQSPRYKVTKRGQDVALRCDPISGHVSLYWYRQALGQGPEFLTYFNYEAQQDKSGLPNDRFSAERPEGSISTLTIQRTEQRDSAMYRCASSITGDTGELFFGEGSRLTVL.